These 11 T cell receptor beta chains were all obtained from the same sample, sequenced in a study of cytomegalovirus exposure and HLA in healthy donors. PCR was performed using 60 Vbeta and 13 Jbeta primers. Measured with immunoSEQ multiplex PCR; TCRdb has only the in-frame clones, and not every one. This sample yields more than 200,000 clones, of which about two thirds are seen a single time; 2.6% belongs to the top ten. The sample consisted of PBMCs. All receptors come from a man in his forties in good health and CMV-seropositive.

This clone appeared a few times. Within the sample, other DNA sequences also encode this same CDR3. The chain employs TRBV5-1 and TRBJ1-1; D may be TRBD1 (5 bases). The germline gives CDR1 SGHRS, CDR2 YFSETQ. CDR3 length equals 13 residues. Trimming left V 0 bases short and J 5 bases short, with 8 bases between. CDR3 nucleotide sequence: TGCGCCAGCAGCTTGGGGGGCGGAACTGAAGCTTTCTTT. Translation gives CASSLGGGTEAFF.

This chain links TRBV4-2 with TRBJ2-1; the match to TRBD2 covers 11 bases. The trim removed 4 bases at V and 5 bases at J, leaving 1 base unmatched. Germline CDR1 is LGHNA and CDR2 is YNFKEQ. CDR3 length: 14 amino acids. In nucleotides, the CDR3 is TGTGCCAGCAGCCGACTAGCGGGGAACAATGAGCAGTTCTTC. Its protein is CASSRLAGNNEQFF.

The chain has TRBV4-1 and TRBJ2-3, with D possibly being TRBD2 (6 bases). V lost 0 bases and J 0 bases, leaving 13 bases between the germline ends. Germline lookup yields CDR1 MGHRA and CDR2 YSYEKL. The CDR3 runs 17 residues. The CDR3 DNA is TGCGCCAGCAGCCAAGAGCGGCGGGGACCTAGCACAGATACGCAGTATTTT. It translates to CASSQERRGPSTDTQYF.

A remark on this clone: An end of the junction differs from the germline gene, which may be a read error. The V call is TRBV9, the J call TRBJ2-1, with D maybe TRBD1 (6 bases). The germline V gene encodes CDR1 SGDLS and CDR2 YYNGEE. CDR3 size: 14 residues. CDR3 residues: CASSVEGRDKEQFF. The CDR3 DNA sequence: TGTGCCAGCAGCGTAGAGGGAAGGGACAAGGAGCAGTTCTTC.

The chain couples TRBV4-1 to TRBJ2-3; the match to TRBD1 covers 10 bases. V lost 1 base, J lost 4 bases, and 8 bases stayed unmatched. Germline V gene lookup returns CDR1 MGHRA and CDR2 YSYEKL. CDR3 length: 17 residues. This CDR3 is CASSQAWDRGRADTQYF. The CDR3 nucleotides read TGCGCCAGCAGCCAAGCGTGGGACAGGGGACGGGCAGATACGCAGTATTTT.

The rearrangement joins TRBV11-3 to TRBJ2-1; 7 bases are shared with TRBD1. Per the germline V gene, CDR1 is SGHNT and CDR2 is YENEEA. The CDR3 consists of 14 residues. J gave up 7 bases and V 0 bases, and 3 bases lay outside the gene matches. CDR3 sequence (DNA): TGTGCCAGCAGCTTAGAAGGCAGGGGGAATGAGCAGTTCTTC. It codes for CASSLEGRGNEQFF.

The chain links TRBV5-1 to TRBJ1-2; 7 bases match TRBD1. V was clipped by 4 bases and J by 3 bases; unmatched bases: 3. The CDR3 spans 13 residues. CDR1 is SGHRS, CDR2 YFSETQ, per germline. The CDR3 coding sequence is TGCGCCAGCAGCCACGACAGGGACTATGGCTACACCTTC. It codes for CASSHDRDYGYTF.

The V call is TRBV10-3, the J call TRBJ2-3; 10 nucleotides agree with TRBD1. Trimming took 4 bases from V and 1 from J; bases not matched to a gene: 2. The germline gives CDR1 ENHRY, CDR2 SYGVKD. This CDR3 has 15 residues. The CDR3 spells CAISVGTGGTDTQYF. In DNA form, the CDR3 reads TGTGCCATCAGTGTCGGGACAGGGGGCACAGATACGCAGTATTTT.

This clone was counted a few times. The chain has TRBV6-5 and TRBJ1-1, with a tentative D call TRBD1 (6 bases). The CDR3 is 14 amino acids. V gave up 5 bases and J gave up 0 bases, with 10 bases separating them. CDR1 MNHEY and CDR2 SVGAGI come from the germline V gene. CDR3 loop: CASSRTALNTEAFF. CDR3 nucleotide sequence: TGTGCCAGCAGTCGGACAGCTCTGAACACTGAAGCTTTCTTT.

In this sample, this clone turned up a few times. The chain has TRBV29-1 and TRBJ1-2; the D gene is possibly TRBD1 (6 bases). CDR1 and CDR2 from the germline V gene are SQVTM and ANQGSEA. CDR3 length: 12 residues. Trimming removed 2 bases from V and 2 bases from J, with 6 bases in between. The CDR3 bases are TGCAGCGTTGAAACAGGGAACTATGGCTACACCTTC. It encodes CSVETGNYGYTF.

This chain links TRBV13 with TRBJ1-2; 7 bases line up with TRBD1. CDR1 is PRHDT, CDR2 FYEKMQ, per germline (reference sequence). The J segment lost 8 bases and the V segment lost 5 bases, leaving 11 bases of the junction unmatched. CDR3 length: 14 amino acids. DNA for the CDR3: TGTGCCAGCAGCCTCCCTGGACAGGTGGAAGGCTACACCTTC. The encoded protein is CASSLPGQVEGYTF. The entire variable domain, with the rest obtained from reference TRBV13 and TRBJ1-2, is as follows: AAGVIQSPRHLIKEKRETATLKCYPIPRHDTVYWYQQGPGQDPQFLISFYEKMQSDKGSIPDRFSAQQFSDYHSELNMSSLELGDSALYFCASSLPGQVEGYTFGSGTRLTVV.